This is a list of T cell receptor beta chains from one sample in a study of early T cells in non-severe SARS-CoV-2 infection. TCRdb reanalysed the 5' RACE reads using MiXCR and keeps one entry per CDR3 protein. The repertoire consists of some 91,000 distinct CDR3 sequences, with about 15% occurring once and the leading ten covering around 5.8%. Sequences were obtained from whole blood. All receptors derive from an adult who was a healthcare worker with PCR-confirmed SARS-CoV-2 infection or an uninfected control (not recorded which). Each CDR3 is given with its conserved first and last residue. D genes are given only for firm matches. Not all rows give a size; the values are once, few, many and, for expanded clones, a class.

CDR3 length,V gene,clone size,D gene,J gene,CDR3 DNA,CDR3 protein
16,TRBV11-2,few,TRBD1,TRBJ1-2,TGTGCCAGCAGCTTCATCCCGCGGGACAGGGGCAGTGGCTACACCTTC,CASSFIPRDRGSGYTF
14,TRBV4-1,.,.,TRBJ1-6,TGCGCCAGCACCCAGGACAGCACGAATTCACCCCTCCACTTT,CASTQDSTNSPLHF
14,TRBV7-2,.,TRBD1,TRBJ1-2,TGTGCCAGCAGCCCCGGACAGGGAACCTATGGCTACACCTTC,CASSPGQGTYGYTF
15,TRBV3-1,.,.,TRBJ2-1,TGTGCCAGCAGCCAGGGAGCAGACTCCTACAATGAGCAGTTCTTC,CASSQGADSYNEQFF
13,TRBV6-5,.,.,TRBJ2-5,TGTGCCAGCAGCCACCGGGGATCAGAGACCCAGTACTTC,CASSHRGSETQYF
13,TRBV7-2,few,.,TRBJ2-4,TGTGCCAGCAGCTTAGCGACGGCCCCCATTCAGTACTTC,CASSLATAPIQYF
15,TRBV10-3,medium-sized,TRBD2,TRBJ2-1,TGTGCCATCAGTGATCTAGCGGGGGGCTACAATGAGCAGTTCTTC,CAISDLAGGYNEQFF
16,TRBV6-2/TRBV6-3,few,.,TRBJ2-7,TGTGCCAGCAGTTACTCGGAGGAGCGGTTCTCCTACGAGCAGTACTTC,CASSYSEERFSYEQYF
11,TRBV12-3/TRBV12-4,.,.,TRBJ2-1,TGTGCCAGCAGTTTACGTCGGGGGCAGTTCTTC,CASSLRRGQFF
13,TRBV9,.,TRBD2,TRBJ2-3,TGTGCCAGCAGCCGACTAGCAACGGATACGCAGTATTTT,CASSRLATDTQYF
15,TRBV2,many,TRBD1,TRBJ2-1,TGTGCCAGCAGTGAAATCGGACAGGGTGTCGATGAGCAGTTCTTC,CASSEIGQGVDEQFF
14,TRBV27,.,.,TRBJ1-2,TGTGCCAGCAGTCCCCTGTACGGGAACTATGGCTACACCTTC,CASSPLYGNYGYTF
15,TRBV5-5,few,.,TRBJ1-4,TGTGCCAGCAGCCCCCGGGGGGGCCGGGGTGAAAAACTGTTTTTT,CASSPRGGRGEKLFF
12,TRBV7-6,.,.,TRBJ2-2,TGTGCCAGCAGAACCGGAACCGGGGAGCTGTTTTTT,CASRTGTGELFF
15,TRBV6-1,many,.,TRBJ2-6,TGTGCCAGCAGTGGAGAAGGGGACGGGGCCAACGTCCTGACTTTC,CASSGEGDGANVLTF
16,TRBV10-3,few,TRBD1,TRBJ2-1,TGTGCCATCAGTGAGGGCGGGACAGGGTCATTCGATGAGCAGTTCTTC,CAISEGGTGSFDEQFF
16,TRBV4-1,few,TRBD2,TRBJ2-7,TGCGCCAGCAGCCAAGTCACCGGGAGGGCCGTATTCGAGCAGTACTTC,CASSQVTGRAVFEQYF
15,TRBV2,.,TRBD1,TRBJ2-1,TGTGCCAGAACAAGAGGAGGACAGGGGTACAATGAGCAGTTCTTC,CARTRGGQGYNEQFF
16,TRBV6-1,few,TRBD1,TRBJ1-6,TGTGCCAGCAGGGAAGACAGGGTCTCCTATAATTCACCCCTCCACTTT,CASREDRVSYNSPLHF
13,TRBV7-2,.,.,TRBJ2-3,TGTGCCAGCAGCCTATACGGGGGTGGTACGCAGTATTTT,CASSLYGGGTQYF
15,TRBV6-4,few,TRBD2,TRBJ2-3,TGTGCCAGCAGTGTACTAGCGGGGGGCACAGATACGCAGTATTTT,CASSVLAGGTDTQYF
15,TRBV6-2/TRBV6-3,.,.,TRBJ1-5,TGTGCCAGCAGTTACATTGCCAACCCCAATCAGCCCCAGCATTTT,CASSYIANPNQPQHF
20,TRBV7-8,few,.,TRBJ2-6,TGTGCCAGCAGCTTAGAGTCTCGACTATCGACCCGCTCTGGGGCCAACGTCCTGACTTTC,CASSLESRLSTRSGANVLTF
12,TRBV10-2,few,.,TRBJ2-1,TGCGCCAGCAGTGAGTGGTTATTTGAGCAGTTCTTC,CASSEWLFEQFF
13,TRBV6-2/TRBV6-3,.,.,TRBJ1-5,TGTGCCAGCAGTTATGGCCGGAATCAGCCCCAGCATTTT,CASSYGRNQPQHF
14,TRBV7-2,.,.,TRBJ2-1,TGTGCCAGCAGCTTCGGCGGTTCCTACAATGAGCAGTTCTTC,CASSFGGSYNEQFF
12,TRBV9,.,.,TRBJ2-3,TGTGCCAGCAGCGTAAACACAGATACGCAGTATTTT,CASSVNTDTQYF
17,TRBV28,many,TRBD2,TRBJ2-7,TGTGCCAGCAGGCAGTTTAGCGGGAGTTCCTACGCCTACGAGCAGTACTTC,CASRQFSGSSYAYEQYF
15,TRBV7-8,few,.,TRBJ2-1,TGTGCCAGCAGCTTAAGCCCCCGCGGGCTTAATGAGCAGTTCTTC,CASSLSPRGLNEQFF
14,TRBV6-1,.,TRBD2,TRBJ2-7,TGTGCCAGCAGTGAACTAGCGGGAGGTTCCGAGCAGTACTTC,CASSELAGGSEQYF
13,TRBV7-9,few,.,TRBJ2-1,TGTGCCAGCAGCTTCACCAGCCACAATGAGCAGTTCTTC,CASSFTSHNEQFF
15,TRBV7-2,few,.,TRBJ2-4,TGTGCCAGCAGCTTAGTATCCGTTGGGGAAAACATTCAGTACTTC,CASSLVSVGENIQYF
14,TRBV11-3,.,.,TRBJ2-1,TGTGCCAGCAGCCCCACTAAGGGGGGGAATGAGCAGTTCTTC,CASSPTKGGNEQFF
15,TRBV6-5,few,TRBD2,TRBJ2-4,TGTGCCAGCAGTTACGGAACTAGCGGGAAAAACATTCAGTACTTC,CASSYGTSGKNIQYF
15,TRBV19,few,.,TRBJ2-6,TGTGCCAGTAGGCCACAGGGCTCTGGGGCCAACGTCCTGACTTTC,CASRPQGSGANVLTF
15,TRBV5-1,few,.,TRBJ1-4,TGCGCCACCAGAAACGGAGACAGTACAAATGAAAAACTGTTTTTT,CATRNGDSTNEKLFF
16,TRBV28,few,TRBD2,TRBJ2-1,TGTGCCAGCAGTTCCCCACTAGCGGGGGAAGGCAATGAGCAGTTCTTC,CASSSPLAGEGNEQFF
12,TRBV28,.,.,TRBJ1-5,TGTGCCAGCAGCCCCGGGGCCCAGCCCCAGCATTTT,CASSPGAQPQHF
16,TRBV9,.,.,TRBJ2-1,TGTGCCAGCAGCCCCCGACTGGATACAGGGTTGCATGAGCAGTTCTTC,CASSPRLDTGLHEQFF
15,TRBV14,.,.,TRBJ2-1,TGTGCCAGCAGCCAAGTGTGGGCGTCCTCTAATGAGCAGTTCTTC,CASSQVWASSNEQFF
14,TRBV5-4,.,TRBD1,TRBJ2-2,TGTGCCAGCAGCTCGAACAGGGGGCTCGGGGAGCTGTTTTTT,CASSSNRGLGELFF
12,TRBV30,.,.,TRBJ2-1,TGTGCCTGGAGTGCGGGAGCGAATGAGCAGTTCTTC,CAWSAGANEQFF
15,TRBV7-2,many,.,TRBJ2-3,TGTGCCAGCAGCTACCACTCACAGACCACAGATACGCAGTATTTT,CASSYHSQTTDTQYF
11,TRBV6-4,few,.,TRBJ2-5,TGTGCCCGCGTACAGCAAGAGACCCAGTACTTC,CARVQQETQYF
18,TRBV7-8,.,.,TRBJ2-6,TGTGCCAGCAGCCCGTACTACGGCAGGAACTCTGGGGCCAACGTCCTGACTTTC,CASSPYYGRNSGANVLTF
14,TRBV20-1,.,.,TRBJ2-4,TGCAGTGCTAGCGAGGGACCGAACACAAACATTCAGTACTTC,CSASEGPNTNIQYF
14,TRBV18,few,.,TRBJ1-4,TGTGCCAGCTCACCCCAGCCAGCTAATGAAAAACTGTTTTTT,CASSPQPANEKLFF
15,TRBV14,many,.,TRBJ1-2,TGTGCCAGCAGCCAAAGTACGGGGAGTAACTATGGCTACACCTTC,CASSQSTGSNYGYTF
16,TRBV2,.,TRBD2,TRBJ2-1,TGTGCCAGCAGTGCCAGCGGGAGCTTTAATAACAATGAGCAGTTCTTC,CASSASGSFNNNEQFF
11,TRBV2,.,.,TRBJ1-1,TGTGCCAGCAGGGACAGAGCTGAAGCTTTCTTT,CASRDRAEAFF
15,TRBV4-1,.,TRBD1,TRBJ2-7,TGCGCCAGCAGCCAAGATACGACAGGGACGTACGAGCAGTACTTC,CASSQDTTGTYEQYF
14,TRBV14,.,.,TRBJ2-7,TGTGCCAGCAGCCCTCAAGTCAGGCGCTACGAGCAGTACTTC,CASSPQVRRYEQYF
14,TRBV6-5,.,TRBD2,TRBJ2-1,TGTGCCAGCAGTCCTGCGGGACTACCCAATGAGCAGTTCTTC,CASSPAGLPNEQFF
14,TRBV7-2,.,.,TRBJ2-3,TGTGCCAGTTCATTCGGTATCTCCACAGATACGCAGTATTTT,CASSFGISTDTQYF
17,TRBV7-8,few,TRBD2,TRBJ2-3,TGTGCCAGCAGCTTAGCAGCGGGAGGGCTGCTGGCAGATACGCAGTATTTT,CASSLAAGGLLADTQYF
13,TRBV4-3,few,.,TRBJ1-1,TGCGCCAGCAGCCCGACGGAGAACACTGAAGCTTTCTTT,CASSPTENTEAFF
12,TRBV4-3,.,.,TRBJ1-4,TGCGCCAGCAGCCCGAACTGGGAAAAACTGTTTTTT,CASSPNWEKLFF
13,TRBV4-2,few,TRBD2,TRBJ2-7,TGTGCCAGCAGCCAAGCACTAGCGGGAGAAGCTATCTTC,CASSQALAGEAIF
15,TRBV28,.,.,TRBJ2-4,TGTGCCAGCAGCAGTAGCGGATTAGCCAAAAACATTCAGTACTTC,CASSSSGLAKNIQYF